Listed below are T cell receptor beta chains from one sample, sequenced in a study of T cell changes during pregnancy in multiple sclerosis. The assay was immunoSEQ multiplex PCR, and TCRdb's table has in-frame clones only and misses some. The table records 70,000 to 80,000 clones, approximately 92% of them present only once. Sequencing was performed on peripheral blood, taken in the first trimester of pregnancy. Receptors originate from a female donor with multiple sclerosis, enrolled in a pregnancy study. Each CDR3 is given with its conserved first and last residue. D genes are given only for firm matches. Clone size is given for some rows only: seen once, a few or many times, or a class if the clone is expanded.

size	J	V	D	DNA	CDR3
NA	TRBJ2-6	TRBV10-1	NA	TGCGCCAGCAGCCCTGACAGGACTGGGGCCAACGTCCTGACTTTC	CASSPDRTGANVLTF
NA	TRBJ2-6	TRBV4-2	TRBD2	TGTGCCAGCAGCCAAGACCGGGGGGGGTCGCCTGGGGCCAACGTCCTGACTTTC	CASSQDRGGSPGANVLTF
NA	TRBJ2-1	TRBV28	TRBD2	TGTGCCAGCAGACCACTAGCGGTGCGAGGGCGTGCGAATGAGCAGTTCTTC	CASRPLAVRGRANEQFF
NA	TRBJ2-5	TRBV27	TRBD2	TGTGCCAGCAGTTTACGGGCTAGCGGGACTACTACGGGAGAGACCCAGTACTTC	CASSLRASGTTTGETQYF
NA	TRBJ1-2	TRBV9	NA	TGTGCCAGCAGCTACTTAACAGGGTTGAACTATGGCTACACCTTC	CASSYLTGLNYGYTF
NA	TRBJ1-3	TRBV7-9	TRBD1	TGTGCCAGCAGCTTAGGGACAGGGTCCCGAAACACCATATATTTT	CASSLGTGSRNTIYF
NA	TRBJ1-1	TRBV25-1	TRBD1	TGTGCCAGCAGTGGCCCCCGGGACAGGGGGTACGCTGAAGCTTTCTTT	CASSGPRDRGYAEAFF
NA	TRBJ1-1	TRBV11-2	TRBD1	TGTGCCAGCAGCTTATTAGGGCAGGGGGCCTTATCGAACACTGAAGCTTTCTTT	CASSLLGQGALSNTEAFF
NA	TRBJ2-7	TRBV6-1	TRBD1	TGTGCCAGCAGGTGGACAGGCTACGAGCAGTACTTC	CASRWTGYEQYF
NA	TRBJ1-1	TRBV19	NA	TGTGCCAGTAGTCATATACAGGCTTTGAACACTGAAGCTTTCTTT	CASSHIQALNTEAFF
NA	TRBJ2-1	TRBV5-4	TRBD1	TGTGCCAGCAGCCCTGGGTGGCAGGGGGCCCTCGATAAGCAGTTCTTC	CASSPGWQGALDKQFF
NA	TRBJ2-7	TRBV6-4	TRBD1	TGTGCCAGCAGTGACTCGATAAGTGGACAGGGGATCGCCGGGGTGCACTACGAGCAGTACTTC	CASSDSISGQGIAGVHYEQYF
NA	TRBJ1-5	TRBV7-9	NA	TGTGCCAGCAGCTTAGGGAGCCAGCCCCAGCATTTT	CASSLGSQPQHF
NA	TRBJ2-7	TRBV28	TRBD1	TGTGCCAGCAGTGAGACAGGGGGGGCAATCTACGAGCAGTACTTC	CASSETGGAIYEQYF
NA	TRBJ2-1	TRBV5-1	NA	TGCGCCAGCAGCTTTTTGGCCGGGAGCTCCTACAATGAGCAGTTCTTC	CASSFLAGSSYNEQFF
few	TRBJ1-2	TRBV18	NA	TGTGCCAGCTCAGTATCTGATGGCTACACCTTC	CASSVSDGYTF
NA	TRBJ2-2	TRBV7-6	TRBD1	TGTGCCAGCAGCTTAGCGAGGACAGGGGTCGGGGAGCTGTTTTTT	CASSLARTGVGELFF
NA	TRBJ2-7	TRBV7-2	TRBD1	TGTGCCAGCAGCGTGACAGGGGGCTACGAGCAGTACTTC	CASSVTGGYEQYF
NA	TRBJ2-5	TRBV18	TRBD1	TGTGCCAGCTCAGAACGGGACAGCCCAGTGGGCCAAGAGACCCAGTACTTC	CASSERDSPVGQETQYF
NA	TRBJ2-1	TRBV7-2	TRBD2	TGTGCCAGCAGCTTCGCGGGGGGAAAATACAATGAGCAGTTCTTC	CASSFAGGKYNEQFF
NA	TRBJ2-5	TRBV18	TRBD1	TGTGCCAGCGTGGACAGGGGCGTTACTCAAGAGACCCAGTACTTC	CASVDRGVTQETQYF